This T cell receptor (beta chain) comes out of a study of T cell responses to AZD1222 COVID-19 vaccine. Produced via immunoSEQ multiplex PCR; TCRdb's table is partial and in-frame only. The sample yields 60,000 to 80,000 clones, 60% to 85% seen once. Study-wide findings and caveats: Targets within unmutated variant regions were reportedly found for nearly half of spike-specific TCRs.

The CDR3 contains 14 residues. Germline CDR1 is SGHRS and CDR2 is YFSETQ. The V and J ends lost 4 bases and 3 bases respectively, with 13 bases between them. With respect to this clone: The target antigen is unknown.

The chain couples TRBV5-1 to TRBJ2-5, with a tentative D call TRBD1 (6 bases). The specimen was peripheral blood, collected 28 days after the second AZD1222 dose. This clonotype was obtained from an adult who received the AZD1222 COVID-19 vaccine. DNA of the CDR3: TGCGCCAGCAGCACCGGACAGCAAGAAGAGACCCAGTACTTC. This sequence encodes CASSTGQQEETQYF.